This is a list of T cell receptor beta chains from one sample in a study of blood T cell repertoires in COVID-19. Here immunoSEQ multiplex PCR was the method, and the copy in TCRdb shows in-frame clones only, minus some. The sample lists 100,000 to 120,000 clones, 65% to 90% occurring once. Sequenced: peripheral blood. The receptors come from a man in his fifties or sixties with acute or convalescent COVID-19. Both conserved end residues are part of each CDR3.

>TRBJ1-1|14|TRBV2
CASSISGGNTEAFF
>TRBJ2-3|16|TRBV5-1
CASSLGSSGRTDTQYF
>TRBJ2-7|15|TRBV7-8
CASSLLRERDYEQYF
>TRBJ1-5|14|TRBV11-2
CASSTGQIDQPQHF
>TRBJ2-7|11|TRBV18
CASRGVGGSYF
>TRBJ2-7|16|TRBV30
CAWSGLTPGQHYEQYF
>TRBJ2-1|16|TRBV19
CASSPITGTGYNEQFF
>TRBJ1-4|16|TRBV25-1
CASSEPPGQGREKLFF
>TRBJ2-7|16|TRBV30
CAWATWMGTGGYEQYF
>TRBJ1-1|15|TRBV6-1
CASSEPGQANTEAFF
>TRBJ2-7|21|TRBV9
CASSVVAKRVLVETGTYEQYF
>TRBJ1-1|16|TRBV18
CASSPLSRGTNTEAFF
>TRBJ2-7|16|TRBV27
CASRRGTSGDAYEQYF
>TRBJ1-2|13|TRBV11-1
CASSTTGSYGYTF
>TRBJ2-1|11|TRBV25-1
CASSDVSEQFF
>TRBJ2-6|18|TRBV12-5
CASGFGTGSLAGANVLTF
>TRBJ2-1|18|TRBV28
CASSLDSLAGVSYNEQFF
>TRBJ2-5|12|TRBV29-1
CSVPTGAETQYF
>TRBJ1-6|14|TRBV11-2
CASSSDRGGSPLHF
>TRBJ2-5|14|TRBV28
CASSQNLYQETQYF
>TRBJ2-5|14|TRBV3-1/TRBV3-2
CASSLRGGEETQYF
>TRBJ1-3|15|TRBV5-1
CASSLEDRGGNTIYF
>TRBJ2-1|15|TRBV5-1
CASSPGLGSYNEQFF
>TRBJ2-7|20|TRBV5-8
CASSLFVTGQGPAGPYEQYF
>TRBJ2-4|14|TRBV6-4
CASSNGLNKNIQYF
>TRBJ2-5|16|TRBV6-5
CASSCEPGHPQETQYF
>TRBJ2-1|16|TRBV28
CASSLLASGLKNEQFF
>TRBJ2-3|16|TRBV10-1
CASSSGLAGLTDTQYF
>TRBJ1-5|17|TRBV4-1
CASSQDGLTTTQQPQHF
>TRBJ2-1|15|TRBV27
CASSLGLAGYNEQFF
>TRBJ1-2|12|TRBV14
CASSQEANGYTF
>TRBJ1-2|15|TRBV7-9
CASSPSDRPNYGYTF
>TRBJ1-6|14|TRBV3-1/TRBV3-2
CASSHGTGVSPLHF
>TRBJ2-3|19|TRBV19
CASRGGQGQSDTSTDTQYF
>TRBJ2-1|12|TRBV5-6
CASSSGTAEQFF
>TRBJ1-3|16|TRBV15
CATSSAWTDSGNTIYF
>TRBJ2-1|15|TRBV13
CASSLTRGKYNEQFF
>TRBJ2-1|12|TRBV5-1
CASSLARDEQFF
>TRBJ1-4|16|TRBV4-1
CASSQARDRFSEKLFF
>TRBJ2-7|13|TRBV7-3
CASSLTGTSEQYF
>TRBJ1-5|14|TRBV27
CASRTGTGVQPQHF
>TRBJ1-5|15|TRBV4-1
CASSQRQGDGQPQHF
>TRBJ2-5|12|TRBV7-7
CASSFSGETQYF